One and the same sample provided the 27 T cell receptor beta chains below, sequenced in a study of quantifying T cell responses using KT2 cells (dated by TCRdb to 2015 to 2018). Concerning the study at large: RNA was DNase-treated and reverse transcribed with TCR alpha and beta constant-region primers, mostly using SuperScript III.

The library was made by UMI-ligation and nested PCR. Sequencer: Illumina MiSeq. A single-stranded oligonucleotide bearing the Illumina SP2 sequence and a UMI was ligated to the 3' end of the cDNA with T4 RNA ligase 1. PCR1 was run for 4 cycles (98 degrees C for 15 s, 69 degrees C for 30 s, 72 degrees C for 40 s), and an equimolar mix of RC1.1 and RC1.2, covering TRBC1 and TRBC2, was used as the beta primer. TCRdb reprocessed the public reads (quality trimming at Q25 with fastp, clone calling with MiXCR) and kept in-frame beta chains. Rows are unified per CDR3 protein, each entry keeping the most common DNA and genes. The sample table shows over 55,000 distinct CDR3 sequences, and 12% are seen once. The top ten constitute 9.4% of the sample. Source material: PBMCs spiked with cells of the T cell clone KT2. The receptors shown here come from a human donor.

This clonotype was counted many times. V and J are TRBV25-1 and TRBJ2-1; D not resolved. CDR3 length equals 11 residues. Trimming removed 7 bases at V and 7 bases at J, with 8 bases between. Germline loops: CDR1 MGHDK, CDR2 SYGVNS. The CDR3 DNA sequence: TGTGCCAGCAAAGCCATGAATGAGCAGTTCTTC. Amino acid sequence: CASKAMNEQFF.

The chain recombines TRBV12-3 or TRBV12-4 with TRBJ2-5; weak D call: TRBD1 (5 bases). The CDR3 consists of 13 residues. With 6 bases removed from V and 3 bases from J, the gap between germline ends came to 11 bases. The CDR3 DNA is TGTGCCAGCAGCCCCGACAGAAAAGAGACCCAGTACTTC. Translated, it gives CASSPDRKETQYF.

This chain links TRBV5-4 with TRBJ1-1; 7 positions match TRBD1. The V gene end was trimmed by 0 bases and the J gene end by 3 bases; junction bases not matched to a gene: 8. The CDR3 is 16 amino acids. CDR1 is SGHNT and CDR2 is YYREEE in the germline V gene (reference sequence). The chain's CDR3 is CASSLGYRDSHTEAFF. The CDR3 bases are TGTGCCAGCAGCTTGGGTTACCGGGACAGTCACACTGAAGCTTTCTTT.

The chain recombines TRBV18 with TRBJ2-1; a weak D match, TRBD1 (7 bases). V shed 3 bases and J shed 7 bases, with 16 bases lying between them. In germline, CDR1 is KGHSH, CDR2 LQKENI. The length of the CDR3 is 15 residues. The CDR3 reads CASSPRKTGRNEQFF. CDR3 in DNA: TGTGCCAGCTCACCGCGGAAGACAGGGAGGAATGAGCAGTTCTTC.

This clonotype has at least ten counts. V usage is TRBV9 and J usage is TRBJ2-7; TRBD2 aligns across 8 bases. The CDR3 loop spans 13 amino acids. Trimming took 3 bases from V and 2 from J; bases not matched to a gene: 1. Germline loops: CDR1 SGDLS, CDR2 YYNGEE. The CDR3: CASSAGGTYEQYF. CDR3 bases: TGTGCCAGCAGCGCGGGAGGGACCTACGAGCAGTACTTC. Full variable domain (rest looked up from reference TRBV9 and TRBJ2-7): DSGVTQTPKHLITATGQRVTLRCSPRSGDLSVYWYQQSLDQGLQFLIQYYNGEERAKGNILERFSAQQFPDLHSELNLSSLELGDSALYFCASSAGGTYEQYFGPGTRLTVT.

This clonotype came up a few times. The gene calls are TRBV29-1 and TRBJ2-7, with a weak D call TRBD1 (7 bases). From germline, CDR1 is SQVTM and CDR2 ANQGSEA. The CDR3 length is 13 residues. Trimming left V 5 bases short and J 4 bases short, with 15 bases between. This chain's CDR3 is CSVQTGTGYEQYF. CDR3 coding DNA: TGCAGCGTTCAGACAGGGACTGGATACGAGCAGTACTTC.

This chain uses TRBV6-1 with TRBJ2-5, with TRBD2 as a possible D gene (5 bases). Between the trimmed V and J ends, which lost 4 bases and 2 bases, there was a span of 17 bases. The CDR3 has 16 residues. From germline, CDR1 is MNHNS and CDR2 SASEGT. CDR3 in amino acids: CASSGFRGPEQETQYF. The CDR3 bases are TGTGCCAGCAGTGGTTTCAGAGGGCCGGAACAAGAGACCCAGTACTTC.

This clonotype showed up just a few times. The rearrangement links TRBV24-1 to TRBJ2-1, with D unclear. Per the germline V gene, CDR1 is KGHDR and CDR2 is SFDVKD. The CDR3 runs 12 residues. The V end was cut by 0 bases, the J end by 9 bases, with 5 bases between. Written as DNA, the CDR3 is TGTGCCACCAGTGATTTGGGTGGTGAGCAGTTCTTC. It yields the protein CATSDLGGEQFF.

V usage is TRBV5-4 and J usage is TRBJ2-5, with 11 bases lining up with TRBD2. The CDR3 is made up of 15 amino acids. The germline CDR1 and CDR2 sequences are SGHNT and YYREEE (reference sequence). Trimming removed 3 bases from V and 5 bases from J; junction bases left unmatched: 6. The CDR3, as DNA: TGTGCCAGCAGCTCCTTAGCGGGGGGGCTTGAGACCCAGTACTTC. Residues: CASSSLAGGLETQYF.

This clonotype was seen only a few times. J is TRBJ2-7 and V is TRBV18, with 8 nucleotides matching TRBD1. Germline V lookup: CDR1 KGHSH, CDR2 LQKENI. The CDR3 totals 14 residues. J was trimmed by 2 bases and V by 3 bases; bases with no gene match: 3. CDR3 nucleotide sequence: TGTGCCAGCTCACCGGGACAGGTTCCCTACGAGCAGTACTTC. Translation: CASSPGQVPYEQYF.

This clonotype has a count of ten or more. The rearrangement uses TRBV29-1 and TRBJ1-1; 10 nucleotides match TRBD1. Looked up from germline, CDR1 is SQVTM and CDR2 is ANQGSEA. This CDR3 spans 13 amino acids. J was trimmed by 6 bases and V by 3 bases; bases with no gene match: 4. The CDR3 loop reads CSVEPTGGSEAFF. The CDR3, as DNA: TGCAGCGTTGAGCCGACAGGGGGCTCTGAAGCTTTCTTT. The full variable domain, its missing parts supplied by reference TRBV29-1 and TRBJ1-1, is SAVISQKPSRDICQRGTSLTIQCQVDSQVTMMFWYRQQPGQSLTLIATANQGSEATYESGFVIDKFPISRPNLTFSTLTVSNMSPEDSSIYLCSVEPTGGSEAFFGQGTRLTVV.

The chain couples TRBV28 to TRBJ2-5; D is unclear. In germline, CDR1 is MDHEN, CDR2 SYDVKM. The V end lost 11 bases, the J end lost 9 bases, and 16 bases lay between the germline ends. The CDR3 has 11 amino acids. The CDR3 protein is CASAAGWAQYF. As DNA, the CDR3 is TGTGCCTCGGCGGCTGGGTGGGCCCAGTACTTC.

This chain links TRBV5-6 with TRBJ1-5, with 8 bases identical to TRBD1. Germline CDR1 and CDR2: SGHDT and YYEEEE. With V trimmed by 0 bases and J by 0 bases, 14 bases remained unmatched. The CDR3 extends over 20 amino acids. The CDR3, as DNA: TGTGCCAGCAGCTTGGCGTCCCAGGTCCAGGGGGCCTATAGCAATCAGCCCCAGCATTTT. Its translation is CASSLASQVQGAYSNQPQHF.

V usage is TRBV5-1 and J usage is TRBJ1-1; maybe TRBD1 (6 bases). V was shortened by 1 base and J by 5 bases, with 15 bases between the two germline ends. Germline CDR1 and CDR2: SGHRS and YFSETQ. CDR3 size: 15 residues. CDR3 amino acids: CASSLLSTGTTEAFF. CDR3 in DNA: TGCGCCAGCAGCTTGTTATCTACAGGGACTACTGAAGCTTTCTTT.

In its sample, this clonotype was seen many times. This chain joins TRBV28 and TRBJ1-1; D is unclear. Germline values: CDR1 MDHEN, CDR2 SYDVKM. Trimming stripped 4 bases from V and 1 base from J, with 13 bases between. There are 15 residues in the CDR3. The CDR3 sequence is CASSSPTTGNTEAFF. CDR3 nucleotides: TGTGCCAGCAGTTCACCCACTACGGGGAACACTGAAGCTTTCTTT.

The V gene is TRBV27, the J gene TRBJ2-6, with TRBD1 matching over 7 bases. Per germline, CDR1 MNHEY and CDR2 SMNVEV (reference sequence). V was pared by 0 bases and J by 3 bases, with 17 bases of the junction left unmatched. The CDR3 length is 21 residues. The CDR3 sequence: CASSLSPLPGQGVGGANVLTF. Here the CDR3 DNA reads TGTGCCAGCAGTTTATCGCCTCTTCCTGGCCAGGGGGTGGGTGGGGCCAACGTCCTGACTTTC.

This clonotype was counted only a few times. The V gene is TRBV7-9, the J gene TRBJ1-5; no firm D call. CDR1 is SEHNR, CDR2 FQNEAQ, per germline (reference sequence). The CDR3 extends over 16 amino acids. Trimming removed 5 bases from V and 1 base from J, with 15 bases in between. CDR3 amino acids: CASSREGGMSNQPQHF. The CDR3 nucleotides read TGTGCCAGCAGCCGGGAGGGAGGGATGAGCAATCAGCCCCAGCATTTT.

This clonotype was seen a handful of times. The chain couples TRBV2 to TRBJ2-3, with a possible D match to TRBD1 (6 bases). The germline V gene encodes CDR1 SNHLY and CDR2 FYNNEI. V lost 7 bases and J lost 1, with 21 bases in between. The CDR3 has 17 amino acids. The CDR3 sequence: CASIFIFGQSGTDTQYF. In DNA form, the CDR3 reads TGTGCCAGCATCTTCATCTTCGGACAGTCCGGCACAGATACGCAGTATTTT.

This clonotype was detected only a few times. The gene calls are TRBV4-2 and TRBJ2-1, with 8 bases lining up with TRBD2. This CDR3 region has 18 residues. The V segment lost 3 bases and the J segment 1 base; nucleotides outside the gene matches: 11. Germline CDR1 and CDR2: LGHNA and YNFKEQ. In DNA, the CDR3 is TGTGCCAGCAGCCACCCCCCTTGGGCTAGCGGGTCCTACAATGAGCAGTTCTTC. Its translation is CASSHPPWASGSYNEQFF.

J is TRBJ1-3 and V is TRBV6-1, with a possible D match to TRBD1 (5 bases). The germline gives CDR1 MNHNS, CDR2 SASEGT. V was clipped by 5 bases and J by 0 bases, with 20 bases between them. The CDR3 covers 18 residues. CDR3 residues: CASSSEAGYPRSGNTIYF. CDR3 nucleotide sequence: TGTGCCAGCAGTTCCGAAGCAGGGTACCCTCGCTCTGGAAACACCATATATTTT.

This clonotype showed up just a few times. The chain has TRBV30 and TRBJ1-2, with D tentatively TRBD1 (6 bases). Between the trimmed V and J ends, which lost 0 bases and 8 bases, there was a span of 10 bases. This CDR3 contains 12 residues. CDR1 is GTSNPN and CDR2 is SVGIG in the germline V gene (reference sequence). Here the CDR3 reads CAWSVQGRGYTF. CDR3 sequence (DNA): TGTGCCTGGAGTGTACAGGGTAGAGGCTACACCTTC.

This clonotype has more than one count but fewer than ten. The chain couples TRBV4-1 to TRBJ2-5; tentative D call: TRBD2 (7 bases). Germline values: CDR1 MGHRA, CDR2 YSYEKL. The V end lost 8 bases, the J end lost 4 bases, and 14 bases lay between the germline ends. The CDR3 is 13 residues long. The chain's CDR3 is CASRGASRETQYF. As DNA, the CDR3 is TGCGCCAGCCGGGGGGCCAGCCGAGAGACCCAGTACTTC.

In its sample, this clonotype ranks as medium-sized. The chain carries TRBV6-4 and TRBJ2-2, with 8 bases matching TRBD1. Germline assignment: CDR1 MRHNA and CDR2 SNTAGT. The CDR3 extends over 14 amino acids. Trimming removed 5 bases from V and 3 bases from J; junction bases left unmatched: 2. The CDR3 coding sequence is TGTGCCAGCAGTCCGGGACAGGACACCGGGGAGCTGTTTTTT. Its translation: CASSPGQDTGELFF.

The table lists this clonotype with many counts. The gene calls are TRBV24-1 and TRBJ2-5, with 7 bases that match TRBD2. Germline CDR1 reads KGHDR; CDR2 reads SFDVKD. Unmatched junction bases numbered 4, after V lost 2 bases and J lost 5 bases. The CDR3 length is 14 residues. CDR3 protein: CATSDWGGSETQYF. The CDR3 bases are TGTGCCACCAGTGATTGGGGGGGAAGTGAGACCCAGTACTTC.

This sequence joins TRBV20-1 and TRBJ2-1; the D gene is possibly TRBD2 (5 bases). The CDR3 has 12 amino acids. The germline V gene has CDR1 DFQATT and CDR2 SNEGSKA (reference sequence). V dropped 6 bases and J dropped 6 bases, with 12 bases sitting between them. CDR3 bases: TGCAGTGCCACCGCGGGTCTCAATGAGCAGTTCTTC. It is translated as CSATAGLNEQFF.

This clonotype was detected only a few times. This CDR3 reads CSVTEPYNEQFF. The DNA of the CDR3 is TGCAGCGTGACAGAACCCTACAATGAGCAGTTCTTC. This rearrangement joins TRBV29-1 to TRBJ2-1, with D tentatively TRBD1 (5 bases). The V end was cut by 6 bases, the J end by 2 bases, with 8 bases between. CDR3 length: 12 amino acids. Germline lookup yields CDR1 SQVTM and CDR2 ANQGSEA.

The J gene is TRBJ2-1, the V gene TRBV6-2 or TRBV6-3; no clear D. The germline V and J ends were trimmed by 6 bases and 6 bases, with 18 bases remaining between them. Germline V CDR1 and CDR2: MNHEY, SVGEGT. This CDR3 region has 15 residues. CDR3 nucleotide sequence: TGTGCCAGCAGAACTTCGGGTACCGGCGGCAATGAGCAGTTCTTC. This sequence encodes CASRTSGTGGNEQFF.